Shown below are 7 T cell receptor beta chains from a single sample sequenced in a study of OX40 agonist ivuxolimab in advanced cancers. Assay used: immunoSEQ multiplex PCR; TCRdb lists only in-frame clones, some missing. The profile shows 53,000 or so clones, 65% to 85% of them singletons. Sample: CD4+ or CD8+ T cells sorted from blood, taken in a trial of the OX40 agonist ivuxolimab. The receptors derive from an adult with an advanced solid tumor such as melanoma, head and neck, liver or kidney cancer.

V and J are TRBV19 and TRBJ2-5; the match to TRBD2 covers 9 bases. The CDR3 is 14 residues long. Germline trimming cut 5 bases from V and 2 bases from J; bases unmatched to any gene: 3. Germline assignment: CDR1 LNHDA and CDR2 SQIVND (reference sequence). The DNA for the CDR3 is TGTGCCAGTAGTCCGCGGGAGGGACAAGAGACCCAGTACTTC. Protein product: CASSPREGQETQYF.

This clone came up once. A much larger clone lies one base from this, so it may be a read error. This same CDR3 is encoded by further DNA sequences in the sample. The chain uses TRBV28 and TRBJ2-7; 7 bases align to TRBD2. Germline V gives CDR1 MDHEN, CDR2 SYDVKM. The CDR3 spans 14 residues. CDR3 region: CASSWLGLVREQYF. The CDR3 nucleotides read TGTGCCAGCAGTTGGCTCGGACTAGTACGCGAGCAGTACTTT.

The J gene is TRBJ1-1, the V gene TRBV18; D ambiguous. The V gene's germline CDR1 is KGHSH and CDR2 LQKENI. The CDR3 has 13 residues. V was pared by 1 base and J by 5 bases, with 8 bases between. CDR3 nucleotides: TGTGCCAGCTCACCACAGGGAGGAACTGAAGCTTTCTTT. This encodes CASSPQGGTEAFF.

This chain connects TRBV21-1 to TRBJ1-2; TRBD1 is taken as the D call from the table, unchecked against the DNA. TRBV21-1 is a pseudogene locus. The CDR3 runs 15 residues. CDR3 residues: CASSNNSDRNYGYTF. The CDR3 DNA is TGTGCCAGCAGCAATAATTCCGACAGGAACTATGGCTACACCTTC.

V gene TRBV19 combines with J gene TRBJ2-7; 8 bases agree with TRBD1. The V gene end was trimmed by 5 bases and the J gene end by 3 bases; junction bases not matched to a gene: 9. CDR1 is LNHDA, CDR2 SQIVND, per germline (reference sequence). The CDR3 loop spans 15 amino acids. The DNA for the CDR3 is TGTGCCAGTAGTCCGACAGGGGTCTCTGTCTACGAGCAGTACTTC. Encoded protein: CASSPTGVSVYEQYF.

With respect to this clone: The limits of the CDR3 on the DNA are not certain, so only TCRdb's listed CDR3 is given. This chain connects TRBV7-2 to TRBJ2-3; no DNA check was done on the table's D call, TRBD2. With termini counted, the CDR3 has 15 amino acids. Germline lookup yields CDR1 SGHTA and CDR2 FQGNSA. The CDR3 spells CASTSAAGGSDTQYF.

V and J are TRBV18 and TRBJ2-5; 7 bases agree with TRBD2. V shed 3 bases and J 4 bases; nucleotides not matched to a gene: 2. From germline, CDR1 is KGHSH and CDR2 LQKENI. The CDR3 is 13 residues long. CDR3 coding DNA: TGTGCCAGCTCACCGGGACTACTAGAGACCCAGTACTTC. This gives the protein CASSPGLLETQYF.